This is a list of T cell receptor beta chains from one sample in a study of CD8 T cells in ankylosing spondylitis. Each CDR3 protein gets one entry after TCRdb re-called the 5' RACE reads with MiXCR. The sample lists 250,000 to 350,000 distinct CDR3 sequences, 15% to 20% occurring once. The specimen sequenced was blood, either unsorted or a sorted T cell fraction (not recorded which). These receptors were obtained from a male donor with ankylosing spondylitis or in good health (not recorded which). Each CDR3 is given with its conserved first and last residue. The D gene is left open where the match is weak. Rows give clone size only sometimes, using once, few, many, or a class for an expanded clone.

DNA: TGTGCGTCGGAATTGAACACTGAAGCTTTCTTT
CDR3: CASELNTEAFF
length: 11
D: -
V: TRBV28
J: TRBJ1-1
size: -

DNA: TGCAGTGCTAGCCCCTCGGGGGGCAATCAGCCCCAGCATTTT
CDR3: CSASPSGGNQPQHF
length: 14
D: -
V: TRBV20-1
J: TRBJ1-5
size: few

DNA: TGCAGCGTTGAAGCCTTATCCGGGACTCCTGGGGGCTACACCTTC
CDR3: CSVEALSGTPGGYTF
length: 15
D: -
V: TRBV29-1
J: TRBJ1-2
size: few

DNA: TGCGCCAGCAGCGCTAGCAGTGAGCAGTTCTTC
CDR3: CASSASSEQFF
length: 11
D: -
V: TRBV5-1
J: TRBJ2-1
size: -

DNA: TGCGCCAGCAGCAGTCGACAGGGTATGGGCACTGAAGCTTTCTTT
CDR3: CASSSRQGMGTEAFF
length: 15
D: TRBD1
V: TRBV5-1
J: TRBJ1-1
size: -

DNA: TGTGCCAGCAGCTCCGTGCCTATGGGGAAACTGTTTTTT
CDR3: CASSSVPMGKLFF
length: 13
D: -
V: TRBV7-2
J: TRBJ1-4
size: -

DNA: TGTGCCAGCAGTTTGAGACACATGAACACTGAAGCTTTCTTT
CDR3: CASSLRHMNTEAFF
length: 14
D: -
V: TRBV27
J: TRBJ1-1
size: -

DNA: TGTGCCAGCAGTTTGGGTAGGGGGCAGTTCTTC
CDR3: CASSLGRGQFF
length: 11
D: -
V: TRBV12-3/TRBV12-4
J: TRBJ2-1
size: few

DNA: TGTGCCAGCAGGAGGGAACTCTCTGGAAACACCATATATTTT
CDR3: CASRRELSGNTIYF
length: 14
D: -
V: TRBV28
J: TRBJ1-3
size: few

DNA: TGTGCCACGGATAGGGACAGCACAGATACGCAGTATTTT
CDR3: CATDRDSTDTQYF
length: 13
D: -
V: TRBV12-3/TRBV12-4
J: TRBJ2-3
size: -

DNA: TGCAGTGCTGTTGTTGTATGGGGAGCGAGCACAGATACGCAGTATTTT
CDR3: CSAVVVWGASTDTQYF
length: 16
D: -
V: TRBV20-1
J: TRBJ2-3
size: few

DNA: TGCAGTCTACCCTCGAGAGGGTACTCTTATGGCTACACCTTC
CDR3: CSLPSRGYSYGYTF
length: 14
D: -
V: TRBV20-1
J: TRBJ1-2
size: many

DNA: TGTGCCACCAGTGATCCCGGAGACAATGAGCAGTTCTTC
CDR3: CATSDPGDNEQFF
length: 13
D: -
V: TRBV24-1
J: TRBJ2-1
size: -

DNA: TGTGCCAGCAGCACCCAGGGACTAGCGGGTACATTAGATACGCAGTATTTT
CDR3: CASSTQGLAGTLDTQYF
length: 17
D: TRBD2
V: TRBV7-9
J: TRBJ2-3
size: -